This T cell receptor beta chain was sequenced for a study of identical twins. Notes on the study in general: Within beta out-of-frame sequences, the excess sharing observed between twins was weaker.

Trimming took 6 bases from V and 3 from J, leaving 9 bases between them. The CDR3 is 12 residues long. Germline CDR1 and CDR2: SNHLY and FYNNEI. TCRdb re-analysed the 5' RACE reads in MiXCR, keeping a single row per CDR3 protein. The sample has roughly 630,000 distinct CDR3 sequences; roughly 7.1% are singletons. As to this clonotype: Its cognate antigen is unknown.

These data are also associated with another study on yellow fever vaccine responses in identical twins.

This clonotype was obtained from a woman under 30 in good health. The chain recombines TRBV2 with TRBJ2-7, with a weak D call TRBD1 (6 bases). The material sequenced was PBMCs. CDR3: CASRGALYEQYF. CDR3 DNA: TGTGCCAGCAGGGGGGCCCTCTACGAGCAGTACTTC.